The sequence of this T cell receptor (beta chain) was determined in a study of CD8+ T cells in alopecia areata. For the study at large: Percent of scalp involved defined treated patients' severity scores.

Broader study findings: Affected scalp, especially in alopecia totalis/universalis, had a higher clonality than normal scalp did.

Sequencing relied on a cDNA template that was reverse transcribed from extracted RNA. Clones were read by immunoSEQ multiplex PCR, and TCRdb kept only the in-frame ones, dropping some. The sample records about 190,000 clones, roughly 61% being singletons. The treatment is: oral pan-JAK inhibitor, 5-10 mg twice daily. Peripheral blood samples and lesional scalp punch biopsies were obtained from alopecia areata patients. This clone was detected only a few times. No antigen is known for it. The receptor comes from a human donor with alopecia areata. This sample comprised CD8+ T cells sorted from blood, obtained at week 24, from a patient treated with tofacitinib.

The CDR3 reads CSVDRGASGGHEQYF. DNA for the CDR3: TGCAGCGTTGACCGAGGCGCTAGCGGGGGACACGAGCAGTACTTC. This chain joins TRBV29-1 and TRBJ2-7, with 10 bases that match TRBD2. The CDR3 has 15 residues. The germline V gene encodes CDR1 SQVTM and CDR2 ANQGSEA. The J segment lost 5 bases and the V segment lost 3 bases, leaving 10 bases of the junction unmatched.